The 19 T cell receptor beta chains reported below all come from one sample, sequenced in a study of PD-1 blockade in mismatch repair-deficient tumors. TCRdb's copy holds only in-frame clones and misses some; the assay was immunoSEQ multiplex PCR. This table holds around 50,000 clones, over 75% found once. The sequencing used PBMCs, collected before pembrolizumab treatment. The receptors were sampled from an adult with mismatch repair-deficient cancer.

This clone has only one observation. The chain employs TRBV5-1 and TRBJ1-1; 9 bases agree with TRBD1. CDR1 SGHRS and CDR2 YFSETQ come from the germline V gene. J gave up 0 bases and V 2 bases, and 14 bases lay outside the gene matches. CDR3 length: 19 residues. The CDR3: CASSFRTGAYSDLNTEAFF. The CDR3 DNA is TGCGCCAGCAGCTTTCGGACAGGGGCATATTCTGACCTGAACACTGAAGCTTTCTTT.

The V and J genes are TRBV29-1 and TRBJ2-7, with 7 bases fitting TRBD1. The CDR3 runs to 14 residues. The V gene's germline CDR1 is SQVTM and CDR2 ANQGSEA. With 5 bases clipped from V and 0 bases from J, the junction kept 7 bases outside the gene matches. CDR3 bases: TGCAGCGTTACGCCCGGGACAGCCTCCTACGAGCAGTACTTC. Its protein is CSVTPGTASYEQYF.

The chain couples TRBV5-1 to TRBJ1-2, with TRBD1 identical over 12 bases. Unmatched junction bases numbered 5, after V lost 0 bases and J lost 8 bases. This CDR3 is 15 amino acids long. Germline lookup yields CDR1 SGHRS and CDR2 YFSETQ. The CDR3 here is CASSLAGTGGEGYTF. CDR3 DNA: TGCGCCAGCAGCTTGGCCGGGACAGGGGGCGAGGGCTACACCTTC.

V usage is TRBV5-1 and J usage is TRBJ1-2, with D tentatively TRBD1 (6 bases). Trimming took off 0 bases at V and 9 bases at J, with 18 bases between the two ends. CDR1 is SGHRS and CDR2 is YFSETQ in the germline V gene. This CDR3 contains 15 residues. CDR3 bases: TGCGCCAGCAGCTTGGGGGCACAGGGCCAATTGCGCTACACCTTC. Protein product: CASSLGAQGQLRYTF.

This clone was observed a single time. V and J are TRBV14 and TRBJ2-1; D remains ambiguous. Germline loops: CDR1 SGHDN, CDR2 FVKESK. The V gene lost 4 bases and the J gene lost 4 bases, with 8 bases spanning the gap. The length of the CDR3 is 13 residues. CDR3 region: CASSRGFYNEQFF. The CDR3 region has the DNA TGTGCCAGCAGCCGGGGATTTTACAATGAGCAGTTCTTC.

V is TRBV6-1 and J is TRBJ2-1; D is undetermined. This CDR3 contains 15 residues. Germline V lookup: CDR1 MNHNS, CDR2 SASEGT. The V end was cut by 10 bases, the J end by 0 bases, with 16 bases between. DNA of the CDR3: TGTGCCACCCTACCGACGATTTACTCCTACAATGAGCAGTTCTTC. It translates to CATLPTIYSYNEQFF.

The V call is TRBV9, the J call TRBJ2-5; TRBD2 might be the D (6 bases). CDR1 and CDR2 (germline): SGDLS, YYNGEE. Trimming took off 2 bases at V and 3 bases at J, with 8 bases between the two ends. This CDR3 contains 13 residues. CDR3 in amino acids: CASSVSGEETQYF. CDR3 DNA sequence: TGTGCCAGCAGCGTTAGCGGTGAAGAGACCCAGTACTTC.

In this sample, this clone turned up a few times. The gene calls are TRBV7-2 and TRBJ1-2; 9 bases map to TRBD1. CDR3 length: 13 amino acids. CDR1 is SGHTA and CDR2 is FQGNSA in the germline V gene. With 4 bases clipped from V and 7 bases from J, the junction kept 4 bases outside the gene matches. DNA of the CDR3: TGTGCCAGCAGCTCCCGGACAGGGGCTGGCTACACCTTC. Protein product: CASSSRTGAGYTF.

This clone was detected only a few times. For the CDR3, the DNA is TGTGCCAGCTCACCACAGGGGAGCGTGAACACTGAAGCTTTCTTT. It yields the protein CASSPQGSVNTEAFF. This sequence joins TRBV18 and TRBJ1-1; the D gene is possibly TRBD1 (5 bases). The CDR3 runs to 15 residues. CDR1 and CDR2 from the germline V gene are KGHSH and LQKENI. Trimming pared 1 base from V and 0 bases from J, leaving 9 bases between.

The genes are TRBV19 and TRBJ2-5; 8 positions match TRBD2. Losses at the gene ends were 5 bases for V and 5 bases for J; bases not matched to a gene: 19. The CDR3 covers 18 residues. In germline, CDR1 is LNHDA, CDR2 SQIVND (reference sequence). CDR3 sequence: CASSPLMTGGPQWETQYF. The DNA of the CDR3 is TGTGCCAGTAGTCCCCTGATGACGGGAGGGCCTCAGTGGGAGACCCAGTACTTC.

The chain carries TRBV7-9 and TRBJ2-3; 10 nucleotides agree with TRBD1. The germline V gene encodes CDR1 SEHNR and CDR2 FQNEAQ (reference sequence). The trim removed 5 bases at V and 11 bases at J, leaving 19 bases unmatched. The CDR3 covers 17 residues. CDR3 in DNA: TGTGCCAGCAGCAACCAAGCACCGGGACAGGGGATTCTTGAGCAGTATTTT. It translates to CASSNQAPGQGILEQYF.

This chain's CDR3 is CASSDRDRRTDTQYF. Here the CDR3 DNA reads TGTGCCAGTAGTGACCGGGACAGGCGCACAGATACGCAGTATTTT. V usage is TRBV19 and J usage is TRBJ2-3; 8 bases agree with TRBD1. V shed 5 bases and J 1 base; nucleotides not matched to a gene: 5. The CDR3 consists of 15 residues. The V gene's germline CDR1 is LNHDA and CDR2 SQIVND (reference sequence).

The CDR3 coding sequence is TGTGCCAGCAGCAAAGGGAGGGGGGGCCCCAAAAACATTCAGTACTTC. This gives the protein CASSKGRGGPKNIQYF. The V and J genes are TRBV21-1 and TRBJ2-4; the table's D gene call, TRBD2, was not cross checked with the DNA. TRBV21-1 is assigned pseudogene status. This CDR3 region has 16 residues.

This chain links TRBV7-9 with TRBJ2-7, with no clear D. CDR1 and CDR2 (germline): SEHNR, FQNEAQ (reference sequence). V dropped 2 bases and J dropped 7 bases, with 18 bases sitting between them. This CDR3 comprises 15 residues. The CDR3 DNA sequence: TGTGCCAGCAGCTTAAAGTCCGGTTCTTCGTGGGAGCAGTACTTC. Its protein is CASSLKSGSSWEQYF.

This rearrangement joins TRBV5-1 to TRBJ2-1; tentatively, D is TRBD2 (5 bases). Germline CDR1 is SGHRS and CDR2 is YFSETQ. CDR3 length equals 15 residues. Trimming removed 4 bases from V and 1 base from J, with 12 bases in between. CDR3 region: CASSLDSGSYNEQFF. The CDR3 region has the DNA TGCGCCAGCAGCCTGGACTCTGGGTCCTACAATGAGCAGTTCTTC.

V is TRBV7-3 and J is TRBJ2-1, with no clear D. The V gene's germline CDR1 is SGHTA and CDR2 FQGTGA. The CDR3 is 13 amino acids. V lost 3 bases and J 5 bases, leaving 8 bases between the germline ends. The CDR3 region is CASSLGFHNEQFF. Written as DNA, the CDR3 is TGTGCCAGCAGCTTGGGTTTCCACAATGAGCAGTTCTTC.

This chain uses TRBV27 with TRBJ2-1; D could derive from TRBD1 or TRBD2 (5 bases each). CDR1 is MNHEY, CDR2 SMNVEV, per germline (reference sequence). This CDR3 contains 17 residues. V was clipped by 2 bases and J by 2 bases, with 16 bases between them. Here the CDR3 reads CASSLKGPGRTYNEQFF. For the CDR3, the DNA is TGTGCCAGCAGTTTAAAGGGCCCGGGACGGACCTACAATGAGCAGTTCTTC.

Points on this clone: Other DNA sequences within the sample encode an identical CDR3. The chain carries TRBV9 and TRBJ2-7; D not resolved. Germline-derived CDR1 and CDR2 are SGDLS and YYNGEE. CDR3 size: 13 residues. Trimming took off 0 bases at V and 4 bases at J, with 8 bases between the two ends. CDR3 amino acids: CASSVGLTYEQYF. CDR3 coding DNA: TGTGCCAGCAGCGTAGGCCTAACATACGAGCAGTACTTC.

The rearrangement links TRBV2 to TRBJ1-4; the D gene is possibly TRBD1 (5 bases). This CDR3 comprises 16 residues. V dropped 2 bases and J dropped 5 bases, with 15 bases sitting between them. The V gene's germline CDR1 is SNHLY and CDR2 FYNNEI. Written as DNA, the CDR3 is TGTGCCAGCAGTGAATTCTCTGCTGGGGGAAATGAAAAACTGTTTTTT. Encoded protein: CASSEFSAGGNEKLFF.